This T cell receptor beta chain is drawn from a study of blood T cell repertoires in COVID-19. V gave up 0 bases and J gave up 8 bases, with 9 bases separating them. This CDR3 has 13 residues. Germline assignment: CDR1 SGHDT and CDR2 YYEEEE. The method was immunoSEQ multiplex PCR; TCRdb's version includes in-frame clones alone and lacks a portion of them. The sample lists about 160,000 clones; approximately 85% were seen once. The material sequenced was peripheral blood. The sequence was obtained from a man in his 60s who had recovered from COVID-19. V is TRBV5-6 and J is TRBJ2-4; possibly TRBD2 for D (6 bases). CDR3 DNA: TGTGCCAGCAGCTTGGCCGGAGGGGACATTCAGTACTTC. Translated, it gives CASSLAGGDIQYF.